A selection of T cell receptor beta chains follows, all from one sample in a study of shared T cell receptors in the human thymus. Sequenced by immunoSEQ multiplex PCR; TCRdb stores in-frame clones only, minus some. The profile shows roughly 500,000 clones, more than 75% of them singletons. The same sample was also studied in work on human thymus T cells.

Sequenced input: thymocytes. The receptors shown here come from a boy under three years old with a congenital heart defect. Each CDR3 is given with its conserved first and last residue. The order of the fields is D gene, V gene, J gene, clone size, CDR3 protein, CDR3 DNA. The D gene is left open where the match is weak. The size entry is marked missing in some rows and otherwise reads once, few, many or a size class.

NA,TRBV20-1,TRBJ2-1,NA,CSAPYNEQFF,TGCAGTGCTCCATACAATGAGCAGTTCTTC
TRBD2,TRBV28,TRBJ2-7,NA,CASSFPSGRCEQYF,TGTGCCAGCAGTTTCCCTAGCGGGAGGTGCGAGCAGTACTTC
NA,TRBV6-1,TRBJ1-3,NA,CASSNQGNSGNTIYF,TGTGCCAGCAGCAATCAGGGGAACTCTGGAAACACCATATATTTT
NA,TRBV7-8,TRBJ2-7,few,CASSPGGPPYEQYF,TGTGCCAGCAGCCCCGGCGGGCCCCCCTACGAGCAGTACTTC
TRBD2,TRBV4-1,TRBJ2-4,once,CASSQERREGRIIQYF,TGCGCCAGCAGCCAAGAAAGGCGGGAGGGCCGTATCATTCAGTACTTC
NA,TRBV28,TRBJ2-7,NA,CASSLAQLYEQYF,TGTGCCAGCAGTTTAGCACAGCTCTACGAGCAGTACTTC
TRBD2,TRBV4-3,TRBJ2-3,NA,CASSQVISGRTDTQYF,TGCGCCAGCAGCCAAGTGATCAGCGGGAGAACAGATACGCAGTATTTT
NA,TRBV7-2,TRBJ1-3,NA,CASSPRAQGLFFSGNTIYF,TGTGCCAGCAGCCCTAGGGCGCAGGGACTCTTCTTCTCTGGAAACACCATATATTTT
TRBD2,TRBV19,TRBJ2-3,NA,CASSSQGLAGTPSTDTQYF,TGTGCCAGTAGCTCCCAGGGACTAGCGGGGACGCCTAGCACAGATACGCAGTATTTT
TRBD2,TRBV13,TRBJ2-1,NA,CASSLWLAEYNEQFF,TGTGCCAGCAGCTTATGGCTAGCGGAGTACAATGAGCAGTTCTTC
NA,TRBV6-1,TRBJ1-2,few,CASSEWTGWGEGGYTF,TGTGCCAGCAGTGAATGGACCGGGTGGGGGGAAGGTGGCTACACCTTC
TRBD2,TRBV28,TRBJ2-7,NA,CASSEPDLAGPYEQYF,TGTGCCAGCAGTGAACCCGACCTAGCGGGGCCCTACGAGCAGTACTTC
TRBD2,TRBV7-8,TRBJ2-1,NA,CASSLAGGGRAYNEQFF,TGTGCCAGCAGCTTAGCGGGAGGCGGGAGGGCTTACAATGAGCAGTTCTTC
NA,TRBV5-6,TRBJ1-1,few,CASSTGQTNTEAFF,TGTGCCAGCAGCACAGGACAGACCAACACTGAAGCTTTCTTT
TRBD1,TRBV7-9,TRBJ2-2,NA,CASCLAGQGAGELFF,TGTGCCAGCTGTCTTGCGGGACAGGGTGCCGGGGAGCTGTTTTTT
NA,TRBV5-1,TRBJ2-2,NA,CASSLRGQGVTDTGELFF,TGCGCCAGCAGCTTAAGGGGTCAGGGTGTCACTGACACCGGGGAGCTGTTTTTT
NA,TRBV28,TRBJ1-3,NA,CASRSTDWGGRNTIYF,TGTGCCAGCAGGTCTACCGACTGGGGGGGTAGAAACACCATATATTTT
TRBD1,TRBV27,TRBJ2-1,NA,CASSPQTGGDEQFF,TGTGCCAGCAGTCCCCAGACAGGGGGCGATGAGCAGTTCTTC
NA,TRBV4-2,TRBJ1-2,NA,CASSLPGDYGYTF,TGTGCCAGCAGCCTGCCCGGTGACTATGGCTACACCTTC
TRBD2,TRBV19,TRBJ2-3,NA,CASSPLAGDTDTQYF,TGTGCCAGTAGTCCACTAGCGGGAGATACAGATACGCAGTATTTT
TRBD1,TRBV6-4,TRBJ2-7,NA,CASGPRSGGGNHSYEQYF,TGTGCCAGCGGCCCTCGTTCAGGGGGCGGGAACCACTCCTACGAGCAGTACTTC
NA,TRBV7-9,TRBJ1-2,NA,CASSFSPGGSDNYGYTF,TGTGCCAGCAGCTTTAGCCCCGGAGGGAGCGACAACTATGGCTACACCTTC
TRBD2,TRBV5-4,TRBJ2-1,NA,CASSLSLLREGNNEQFF,TGTGCCAGCAGCTTGAGTCTCCTCCGGGAGGGAAACAATGAGCAGTTCTTC
NA,TRBV5-1,TRBJ1-1,NA,CASSELQEGVNTEAFF,TGCGCCAGCAGCGAGCTGCAGGAGGGAGTGAACACTGAAGCTTTCTTT
NA,TRBV15,TRBJ2-7,NA,CATSRRWAASHEQYF,TGTGCCACCAGCAGAAGGTGGGCGGCTAGCCACGAGCAGTACTTC
TRBD1,TRBV29-1,TRBJ2-7,NA,CSVGAVKGTGRRHEQYF,TGCAGCGTTGGGGCGGTCAAGGGGACAGGTCGCAGGCACGAGCAGTACTTC
NA,TRBV15,TRBJ2-2,NA,CATCGFTGELFF,TGTGCCACCTGCGGTTTCACCGGGGAGCTGTTTTTT
TRBD1,TRBV2,TRBJ2-7,few,CASSGGWDRGSWHEQYF,TGTGCCAGCAGTGGGGGTTGGGACAGGGGCTCTTGGCACGAGCAGTACTTC
TRBD1,TRBV27,TRBJ1-1,NA,CASSLDRARPEAFF,TGTGCCAGCAGTTTAGACAGGGCGAGGCCTGAAGCTTTCTTT
TRBD2,TRBV11-3,TRBJ2-1,NA,CASSLSQTSGITNEQFF,TGTGCCAGCAGCTTATCCCAGACTAGCGGGATAACGAATGAGCAGTTCTTC
NA,TRBV27,TRBJ2-3,NA,CASSFTGSTDTQYF,TGTGCCAGCAGTTTCACGGGTAGCACAGATACGCAGTATTTT
NA,TRBV30,TRBJ2-7,NA,CAWSATGEDEQYF,TGTGCCTGGAGTGCCACAGGGGAGGACGAGCAGTACTTC
TRBD2,TRBV7-9,TRBJ2-7,NA,CASSLGLADPYEQYF,TGTGCCAGCAGCTTAGGGCTAGCGGACCCCTACGAGCAGTACTTC
TRBD1,TRBV2,TRBJ2-2,NA,CASSDLGTGSGELFF,TGTGCCAGCAGTGACCTCGGGACAGGGTCCGGGGAGCTGTTTTTT
NA,TRBV6-6,TRBJ2-7,NA,CASRTSGPPYEQYF,TGTGCCAGCAGGACGAGCGGTCCCCCCTACGAGCAGTACTTC
TRBD1,TRBV28,TRBJ1-1,NA,CASSLRYRVHCGQDEAFF,TGTGCCAGCAGTTTAAGGTACCGCGTACATTGCGGACAGGATGAAGCTTTCTTT
TRBD2,TRBV4-2,TRBJ2-1,NA,CASSPQSSRLAEDEQFF,TGTGCCAGCAGCCCTCAGTCGTCGAGACTAGCGGAGGATGAGCAGTTCTTC
TRBD1,TRBV6-5,TRBJ2-3,NA,CASSHRTGGTDTQYF,TGTGCCAGCAGTCACCGGACAGGGGGCACAGATACGCAGTATTTT
NA,TRBV28,TRBJ2-7,NA,CASSLVGGEQYF,TGTGCCAGCAGTTTAGTGGGGGGCGAGCAGTACTTC
TRBD1,TRBV5-6,TRBJ2-1,NA,CASSFYGFRDRGYNEQFF,TGTGCCAGCAGCTTTTACGGTTTTAGAGACAGGGGTTACAATGAGCAGTTCTTC
TRBD2,TRBV29-1,TRBJ2-1,NA,CSVPSGPGNEQFF,TGCAGCGTCCCTAGCGGGCCCGGGAATGAGCAGTTCTTC
TRBD1,TRBV4-3,TRBJ2-1,few,CASSQEHGRGRSSYNEQFF,TGCGCCAGCAGCCAAGAACACGGCAGGGGGCGAAGCTCCTACAATGAGCAGTTCTTC